This T cell receptor (beta chain) was found in a study of blood T cell repertoires in COVID-19 (dated by TCRdb to 2018 to 2020). General notes on the study: Collaborator samples came from the United States, Italy and Spain and covered acute and convalescent phases of COVID-19. The material from the prospective study consisted of cDNA or gDNA derived from T cells, B-cell-depleted T cells, or PBMCs. The dataset comprised deeply sampled blood TCRbeta repertoires from subjects exposed to, actively infected with, or recovered from COVID-19. A freely available public database, intended as a resource for researchers studying the immune response to SARS-CoV-2, is where the repertoires were released. Samples came from the ongoing ImmuneRACE study (first 160 participants) plus 1,254 subjects from 6 global collaborators. Sample metadata almost always included a de-identified subject ID, COVID-19 status, age in years and sex. Where available, HLA class I and class II types were obtained from metadata supplied by the sample provider rather than from assay-based typing. Results and caveats for the whole study, not just this receptor: The amount of clinical and demographic metadata varied by source and participant and was provided uncurated.

The immunoSEQ Assay, a bias-controlled multiplex PCR, was used to amplify TCRbeta CDR3 regions from genomic DNA. Turning to the authors' computational methods: The number of nucleated cells in each sample was estimated by amplification of reference gene primers within the assay. Sequence reads were collapsed and filtered to measure the absolute abundance of every unique TCRbeta CDR3 rearrangement. For each sample, productive Simpson clonality was calculated as the square root of Simpson's diversity index over productive rearrangements. TCRdb's version of the immuneACCESS table is confined to in-frame rearrangements and falls short of the full clone set. An unresolved V gene accounts for under half of the shortfall where checked; the remainder is of unknown origin. V and J calls and clone size are as listed in that table; D and trimming were resolved from the DNA. Across this sample there are fewer than 25,000 clones, with 75% to 90% seen only once. The ten largest clones represent less than 15% of the sample.

CDR1 and CDR2 are drawn from the germline V gene: MNHNS, SASEGT. The CDR3, cysteine through phenylalanine, is 13 amino acids long. Solely the CDR3 DNA is kept, with 39 bases framed from the first base. V drops 2 bases and J drops 2 bases, leaving 7 bases in between. Remarks on this clone: Its target antigen remains unknown. Base qualities are missing; no much larger clone stands one base away.

Whole blood was collected in K2EDTA tubes by collaborating institutions according to the institutions' own protocols. For TCRbeta analysis, collaborators shipped samples as frozen whole blood, isolated PBMCs, or DNA extracted from either of those sample types. This clonotype was obtained from a woman older than 75 with active or convalescent COVID-19. Sequenced input: peripheral blood. The sequence is built from TRBV6-1 and TRBJ2-7; confidence is insufficient to name the D gene. The sequence in DNA is TGTGCCAGCAGTGAATACCAGACCTACGAGCAGTACTTC. Its translation is CASSEYQTYEQYF.